These 25 T cell receptor beta chains were all obtained from the same sample, sequenced in a study of identical twins. TCRdb processed the 5' RACE reads anew with MiXCR; each CDR3 protein has one entry. The sample records 550,000 to 800,000 distinct CDR3 sequences, 7% to 7.5% being singletons. The same sample was also used in a study of yellow fever vaccine responses in identical twins.

The sample was PBMCs. The receptors stem from a woman under 30 in good health.

The J gene is TRBJ2-3, the V gene TRBV5-1; TRBD2 matches 8 bases. This CDR3 is 19 amino acids long. With V trimmed by 4 bases and J by 2 bases, 18 bases remained unmatched. Germline loops: CDR1 SGHRS, CDR2 YFSETQ. DNA for the CDR3: TGCGCCAGCAGCCAAGGAATTTTCGGGAGCGGGAGTGACACAGATACGCAGTATTTT. Residues: CASSQGIFGSGSDTDTQYF. Full variable domain (rest looked up from reference TRBV5-1 and TRBJ2-3): KAGVTQTPRYLIKTRGQQVTLSCSPISGHRSVSWYQQTPGQGLQFLFEYFSETQRNKGNFPGRFSGRQFSNSRSEMNVSTLELGDSALYLCASSQGIFGSGSDTDTQYFGPGTRLTVL.

In its sample, this clonotype was seen a few times. This chain uses TRBV10-3 with TRBJ2-1; possibly TRBD2 for D (6 bases). Trimming left V 10 bases short and J 0 bases short, with 13 bases between. The CDR3 contains 14 residues. CDR1 ENHRY and CDR2 SYGVKD come from the germline V gene. CDR3 region: CATGVGGSYNEQFF. The CDR3 nucleotides are TGTGCCACAGGAGTGGGGGGCTCCTACAATGAGCAGTTCTTC.

This clonotype was seen ten or more times. The rearrangement links TRBV5-1 to TRBJ1-1; D unresolved. This CDR3 contains 15 residues. Germline CDR1 reads SGHRS; CDR2 reads YFSETQ. V lost 4 bases and J lost 0, with 13 bases in between. The CDR3 reads CASSLYDGLNTEAFF. The CDR3 bases are TGCGCCAGCAGCCTGTACGACGGACTGAACACTGAAGCTTTCTTT.

This chain joins TRBV5-1 and TRBJ2-1; 10 nucleotides match TRBD2. Unmatched junction bases numbered 18, after V lost 4 bases and J lost 8 bases. Germline-derived CDR1 and CDR2 are SGHRS and YFSETQ. The CDR3 length is 18 residues. CDR3 nucleotide sequence: TGCGCCAGCAGCCCCGTAGATATGGGACTAGCGCGCCTTGATGAGCAGTTCTTC. This translates into CASSPVDMGLARLDEQFF.

In this sample, this clonotype turned up many times. The CDR3 protein is CASSLRVWETQYF. In DNA, the CDR3 is TGTGCCAGCAGCTTACGGGTGTGGGAGACCCAGTACTTC. The rearrangement uses TRBV13 and TRBJ2-5; unclear D gene. The germline V gene has CDR1 PRHDT and CDR2 FYEKMQ (reference sequence). V dropped 2 bases and J dropped 5 bases, with 9 bases sitting between them. This CDR3 is 13 amino acids long. Complete variable domain (other parts from reference TRBV13 and TRBJ2-5): AAGVIQSPRHLIKEKRETATLKCYPIPRHDTVYWYQQGPGQDPQFLISFYEKMQSDKGSIPDRFSAQQFSDYHSELNMSSLELGDSALYFCASSLRVWETQYFGPGTRLLVL.

This clonotype was counted only a few times. The CDR3 here is CSARDTAGRSYNEQFF. The CDR3 nucleotides are TGCAGTGCTAGAGATACAGCGGGAAGGTCCTACAATGAGCAGTTCTTC. The chain combines TRBV20-1 with TRBJ2-1; TRBD2 matches at 7 bases. With 0 bases clipped from V and 1 base from J, the junction kept 6 bases outside the gene matches. The CDR3 runs to 16 residues. CDR1 is DFQATT, CDR2 SNEGSKA, per germline (reference sequence).

The table lists this clonotype with a few counts. The chain recombines TRBV29-1 with TRBJ2-2, with D unclear. The CDR3 has 12 residues. The V gene lost 1 base and the J gene lost 3 bases, with 3 bases spanning the gap. The V gene's germline CDR1 is SQVTM and CDR2 ANQGSEA. CDR3 loop: CSVEAYTGELFF. The CDR3 region has the DNA TGCAGCGTTGAAGCCTACACCGGGGAGCTGTTTTTT.

This clonotype showed up just a few times. The chain couples TRBV5-1 to TRBJ1-1, with TRBD1 identical over 7 bases. Per germline, CDR1 SGHRS and CDR2 YFSETQ. This CDR3 is built from 16 residues. V lost 2 bases and J lost 1; bases outside the gene matches: 8. CDR3 sequence reads: CASSFITGAKNTEAFF. CDR3 nucleotides: TGCGCCAGCAGCTTCATAACAGGGGCAAAGAACACTGAAGCTTTCTTT.

In this sample, this clonotype turned up many times. The V gene is TRBV20-1, the J gene TRBJ2-1, with TRBD1 identical over 10 bases. Trimming at V came to 3 bases and at J to 9 bases, leaving 8 bases not matched to a gene. The germline V gene encodes CDR1 DFQATT and CDR2 SNEGSKA (reference sequence). The CDR3 covers 14 residues. The CDR3: CSASRQGALGEQFF. The CDR3 DNA reads as TGCAGTGCTAGTAGACAGGGGGCTTTAGGTGAGCAGTTCTTC.

This clonotype was counted only a few times. The chain recombines TRBV12-3 or TRBV12-4 with TRBJ1-5; D gene unclear. The CDR3 is 13 amino acids. The V gene lost 1 base and the J gene lost 3 bases, with 4 bases spanning the gap. CDR3 nucleotides: TGTGCCAGCAGTTTAGTAGACAATCAGCCCCAGCATTTT. Protein product: CASSLVDNQPQHF.

This rearrangement joins TRBV7-9 to TRBJ1-1; D is unclear. V was trimmed by 1 base and J by 6 bases, leaving 15 bases between them. The CDR3 is 15 residues long. The germline V gene has CDR1 SEHNR and CDR2 FQNEAQ (reference sequence). The CDR3 DNA is TGTGCCAGCAGCTTAGGGGAACCCAGGCTGTCTGAAGCTTTCTTT. Translation gives CASSLGEPRLSEAFF.

This clonotype was seen ten or more times. The rearrangement uses TRBV12-3 or TRBV12-4 and TRBJ1-1, with TRBD1 as a possible D gene (5 bases). The CDR3 extends over 10 amino acids. V was cut by 8 bases and J by 8 bases, with 9 bases left in between. Written as DNA, the CDR3 is TGTGCCAGCTTCCGGGGGGAAGCTTTCTTT. It yields the protein CASFRGEAFF.

This clonotype was found a few times. The chain recombines TRBV2 with TRBJ2-1; tentative D call: TRBD1 (7 bases). This CDR3 comprises 12 residues. Germline loops: CDR1 SNHLY, CDR2 FYNNEI. The V end lost 10 bases, the J end lost 9 bases, and 16 bases lay between the germline ends. Written as DNA, the CDR3 is TGTGCCACTCAGGGGGGACGGGGTGAGCAGTTCTTC. This encodes CATQGGRGEQFF.

This clonotype has more than one count but fewer than ten. J is TRBJ1-2 and V is TRBV7-6, with 7 positions matching TRBD1. CDR1 SGHVS and CDR2 FNYEAQ come from the germline V gene. J gave up 4 bases and V 4 bases, and 6 bases lay outside the gene matches. This CDR3 region has 14 residues. CDR3 loop: CASSSGQNFYGYTF. CDR3 sequence (DNA): TGTGCCAGCAGCTCGGGACAGAACTTCTATGGCTACACCTTC.

Many counts were recorded for this clonotype. The chain is built from TRBV4-1 and TRBJ1-1; 8 bases align to TRBD1. CDR1 is MGHRA, CDR2 YSYEKL, per germline. With V trimmed by 4 bases and J by 1 base, 2 bases remained unmatched. The CDR3 consists of 14 residues. This CDR3 reads CASSPGGANTEAFF. For the CDR3, the DNA is TGCGCCAGCAGCCCAGGGGGCGCGAACACTGAAGCTTTCTTT.

Many counts were recorded for this clonotype. This chain connects TRBV6-6 to TRBJ2-1, with D possibly TRBD1 on 6 matching bases. The CDR3 is 12 residues long. Per germline, CDR1 MNHNY and CDR2 SVGAGI (reference sequence). Between the trimmed V and J ends, which lost 6 bases and 6 bases, there was a span of 9 bases. The CDR3 is CASSYRVNEQFF. CDR3 bases: TGTGCCAGCAGCTACAGGGTCAATGAGCAGTTCTTC.

This clonotype was observed at least ten times. The rearrangement joins TRBV20-1 to TRBJ1-1; no clear D gene. CDR3 length: 13 residues. The germline gives CDR1 DFQATT, CDR2 SNEGSKA (reference sequence). V lost 6 bases and J lost 5, with 16 bases in between. CDR3 protein: CSARPGVGTEAFF. CDR3 DNA sequence: TGCAGTGCGAGGCCTGGGGTTGGGACTGAAGCTTTCTTT.

This clonotype was counted ten times or more. V and J are TRBV5-1 and TRBJ2-3, with D unclear. V was shortened by 0 bases and J by 6 bases, with 14 bases between the two germline ends. The CDR3 has 15 residues. Germline assignment: CDR1 SGHRS and CDR2 YFSETQ. The CDR3 here is CASSLVGPYGDTQYF. CDR3 DNA sequence: TGCGCCAGCAGCTTGGTCGGACCCTACGGGGATACGCAGTATTTT.

This clonotype was seen repeatedly, ten times or more. The chain recombines TRBV4-2 with TRBJ2-3; 10 bases match TRBD2. With V trimmed by 3 bases and J by 3 bases, 9 bases remained unmatched. Germline V gene sequence: CDR1 LGHNA, CDR2 YNFKEQ. The CDR3 runs 17 residues. CDR3 DNA sequence: TGTGCCAGCAGCCAGGGTCCACTACTAGCGGGGACAGATACGCAGTATTTT. This sequence encodes CASSQGPLLAGTDTQYF.

This clonotype was observed at least ten times. This chain's CDR3 is CASRLGLADTGELFF. CDR3 DNA: TGTGCCAGCAGGCTGGGACTAGCGGATACCGGGGAGCTGTTTTTT. The chain links TRBV7-9 to TRBJ2-2, with 11 positions matching TRBD2. The CDR3 runs to 15 residues. The V gene's germline CDR1 is SEHNR and CDR2 FQNEAQ (reference sequence). V gave up 6 bases and J gave up 5 bases; unmatched junction bases: 5.

This clonotype has only a few counts. This chain connects TRBV12-3 or TRBV12-4 to TRBJ2-7, with D possibly TRBD2 on 6 matching bases. The length of the CDR3 is 14 residues. V lost 10 bases, J lost 4 bases, and 20 bases lay in between. The CDR3 sequence is CATQMEGGIYEQYF. CDR3 DNA: TGTGCCACACAAATGGAAGGCGGGATTTACGAGCAGTACTTC.

This clonotype has a count of ten or more. J is TRBJ1-5 and V is TRBV5-1, with D possibly being TRBD1 (6 bases). Germline V CDR1 and CDR2: SGHRS, YFSETQ. The CDR3 sequence is 14 residues long. Trimming took off 0 bases at V and 4 bases at J, with 8 bases between the two ends. The CDR3 sequence is CASSLGQENQPQHF. The CDR3 DNA is TGCGCCAGCAGCTTGGGACAGGAGAATCAGCCCCAGCATTTT.

The J gene is TRBJ2-7, the V gene TRBV5-1; a possible D gene is TRBD1 (5 bases). Germline V gives CDR1 SGHRS, CDR2 YFSETQ. The ends were cut back, 5 bases at V and 3 bases at J, with 15 bases in the middle. The CDR3 length is 14 residues. The CDR3 coding sequence is TGCGCCAGCAGTTCTACGGCCCAGGGCTACGAGCAGTACTTC. It encodes CASSSTAQGYEQYF.

In this sample, this clonotype turned up many times. The V and J genes are TRBV5-1 and TRBJ2-7; 12 bases are a match to TRBD2. The CDR3 covers 17 residues. CDR1 and CDR2 from the germline V gene are SGHRS and YFSETQ. V trimming: 1 base; J trimming: 4 bases; junction bases outside the gene matches: 9. Here the CDR3 DNA reads TGCGCCAGCAGCTTGTTGACCCAAGGGACTAGCGGGTACGAGCAGTACTTC. Translated: CASSLLTQGTSGYEQYF.

The rearrangement joins TRBV20-1 to TRBJ2-1; perhaps D is TRBD1 or TRBD2 (5 bases each). There are 14 residues in the CDR3. Germline CDR1 reads DFQATT; CDR2 reads SNEGSKA (reference sequence). V was pared by 3 bases and J by 6 bases, with 15 bases between. The CDR3 coding sequence is TGCAGTGCTAGGCGAGTTGGGGGAGTCAATGAGCAGTTCTTC. This translates into CSARRVGGVNEQFF.